This entry lists 25 T cell receptor beta chains sequenced from one sample in a study of blood T cell repertoires in COVID-19. Sequenced by immunoSEQ multiplex PCR; TCRdb stores in-frame clones only, minus some. Here the sample spans 85,000 to 100,000 clones, roughly nine tenths being singletons. The specimen sequenced was peripheral blood. These receptors were collected from a man aged 60 to 69 with acute or convalescent COVID-19.

This rearrangement joins TRBV18 to TRBJ2-7, with 10 bases that match TRBD1. V lost 5 bases to trimming and J lost 0 bases; unmatched junction nucleotides: 7. Germline CDR1 KGHSH, CDR2 LQKENI. CDR3 size: 16 residues. The CDR3, as DNA: TGTGCCAGCTCATCGGGACAGGGGACGAGCTCCTACGAGCAGTACTTC. It codes for CASSSGQGTSSYEQYF.

The chain links TRBV6-5 to TRBJ1-5; D not certain. The CDR3 sequence is 14 residues long. Germline V gives CDR1 MNHEY, CDR2 SVGAGI. The germline V and J ends were trimmed by 6 bases and 2 bases, with 11 bases remaining between them. CDR3 region: CASSAAEGNQPQHF. Here the CDR3 DNA reads TGTGCCAGCAGCGCAGCGGAGGGCAATCAGCCCCAGCATTTT.

V and J are TRBV4-1 and TRBJ2-2, with 9 nucleotides matching TRBD2. Germline CDR1 and CDR2: MGHRA and YSYEKL. J lost 6 bases, V lost 0 bases, and 8 bases had no gene match. The CDR3 contains 17 residues. The CDR3 region is CASSQERLAGLAGELFF. The CDR3 nucleotides read TGCGCCAGCAGCCAAGAGAGGCTAGCGGGGCTCGCCGGGGAGCTGTTTTTT.

The chain has TRBV20-1 and TRBJ1-1; the D is unclear. Germline V gene sequence: CDR1 DFQATT, CDR2 SNEGSKA (reference sequence). The CDR3 is made up of 8 amino acids. Trimming took 3 bases from V and 11 from J, leaving 4 bases between them. The CDR3 loop is CSASTAFF. The CDR3 nucleotides read TGCAGTGCTAGTACTGCTTTCTTT.

The rearrangement uses TRBV24-1 and TRBJ1-5; 7 nucleotides agree with TRBD1. Germline loops: CDR1 KGHDR, CDR2 SFDVKD. J was trimmed by 5 bases and V by 3 bases; bases with no gene match: 9. This CDR3 spans 16 amino acids. The CDR3 nucleotides are TGTGCCACCAGTGATGTATACAGGGGTGGAGATCAGCCCCAGCATTTT. It encodes CATSDVYRGGDQPQHF.

V is TRBV29-1 and J is TRBJ2-7; 10 bases are shared with TRBD1. With V trimmed by 7 bases and J by 7 bases, 7 bases remained unmatched. Germline lookup yields CDR1 SQVTM and CDR2 ANQGSEA. The CDR3 is 12 amino acids. The CDR3 sequence: CSAGQGDGEQYF. The DNA of the CDR3 is TGCAGCGCCGGACAGGGGGATGGAGAGCAGTACTTC.

This clone was seen more than once but under ten times. This sequence joins TRBV19 and TRBJ2-2; 10 positions agree with TRBD1. Germline-derived CDR1 and CDR2 are LNHDA and SQIVND (reference sequence). The J segment lost 4 bases and the V segment lost 1 base, leaving 3 bases of the junction unmatched. The CDR3 totals 16 residues. The CDR3 sequence: CASSIGWTGGTGELFF. In DNA form, the CDR3 reads TGTGCCAGTAGTATAGGGTGGACAGGGGGCACCGGGGAGCTGTTTTTT.

The chain recombines TRBV2 with TRBJ1-4; D gene unclear. The CDR3 consists of 14 residues. Germline V lookup: CDR1 SNHLY, CDR2 FYNNEI. Trimming took 3 bases from V and 4 from J, leaving 9 bases between them. CDR3 amino acids: CASSDGLSNEKLFF. The CDR3, as DNA: TGTGCCAGCAGTGATGGGCTGAGTAATGAAAAACTGTTTTTT. The entire variable domain, with the rest obtained from reference TRBV2 and TRBJ1-4, is as follows: EPEVTQTPSHQVTQMGQEVILRCVPISNHLYFYWYRQILGQKVEFLVSFYNNEISEKSEIFDDQFSVERPDGSNFTLKIRSTKLEDSAMYFCASSDGLSNEKLFFGSGTQLSVL.

V gene TRBV19 combines with J gene TRBJ1-5; 7 nucleotides agree with TRBD1. The CDR3 extends over 15 amino acids. J lost 3 bases, V lost 2 bases, and 4 bases had no gene match. Germline V CDR1 and CDR2: LNHDA, SQIVND (reference sequence). CDR3 nucleotides: TGTGCCAGTAGTATAAGGGGACAGCCCAATCAGCCCCAGCATTTT. This translates into CASSIRGQPNQPQHF.

V usage is TRBV5-1 and J usage is TRBJ1-6; D not resolved. The CDR3 is made up of 14 amino acids. The V gene lost 0 bases and the J gene lost 7 bases, with 8 bases spanning the gap. In germline, CDR1 is SGHRS, CDR2 YFSETQ. The CDR3 DNA is TGCGCCAGCAGCTTGGACGGTCCGAATTCACCCCTCCACTTT. It yields the protein CASSLDGPNSPLHF.

The chain carries TRBV6-5 and TRBJ2-2; TRBD2 matches 7 bases. Unmatched junction bases numbered 9, after V lost 5 bases and J lost 6 bases. In germline, CDR1 is MNHEY, CDR2 SVGAGI. This CDR3 is 15 amino acids long. The CDR3 bases are TGTGCCAGCAGTCCTAGACTAGCAGGCGCCGGGGAGCTGTTTTTT. Translated, it gives CASSPRLAGAGELFF.

Note on this clone: This same CDR3 is encoded by further DNA sequences in the sample. The chain employs TRBV5-1 and TRBJ1-1, with D perhaps matching TRBD1 (5 bases). Germline CDR1 is SGHRS and CDR2 is YFSETQ. With 0 bases removed from V and 0 bases from J, the gap between germline ends came to 9 bases. CDR3 size: 15 residues. The CDR3 DNA reads TGCGCCAGCAGCTTGGGAGCGGGGGTGAACACTGAAGCTTTCTTT. Protein sequence: CASSLGAGVNTEAFF.

V usage is TRBV7-9 and J usage is TRBJ1-2; D might be TRBD1 (5 bases). CDR1 and CDR2 from the germline V gene are SEHNR and FQNEAQ (reference sequence). Trimming pared 1 base from V and 4 bases from J, leaving 7 bases between. The CDR3 sequence is 13 residues long. CDR3 sequence (DNA): TGTGCCAGCAGCTTAGGGCAGGGCTATGGCTACACCTTC. This gives the protein CASSLGQGYGYTF.

This clone was seen a handful of times. The V gene is TRBV5-4, the J gene TRBJ2-6; D gene uncertain. The germline CDR1 and CDR2 sequences are SGHNT and YYREEE (reference sequence). Trimming took 3 bases from V and 1 from J, leaving 11 bases between them. The CDR3 has 16 residues. CDR3 sequence: CASSYYGGSGANVLTF. The CDR3 region has the DNA TGTGCCAGCAGCTACTATGGTGGATCTGGGGCCAACGTCCTGACTTTC.

This sequence joins TRBV19 and TRBJ1-2; no clear D gene. The CDR3 covers 14 residues. Germline-derived CDR1 and CDR2 are LNHDA and SQIVND (reference sequence). Trimming cost V 6 bases and J 2 bases, with 13 bases left between them. CDR3 sequence (DNA): TGTGCCAGTAGGTTTACAGAAAGAAACTATGGCTACACCTTC. Translating gives CASRFTERNYGYTF. Filled out from reference TRBV19 and TRBJ1-2, the complete variable domain reads DGGITQSPKYLFRKEGQNVTLSCEQNLNHDAMYWYRQDPGQGLRLIYYSQIVNDFQKGDIAEGYSVSREKKESFPLTVTSAQKNPTAFYLCASRFTERNYGYTFGSGTRLTVV.

As regards this clone: Other nucleotide sequences in the sample specify the same CDR3. V usage is TRBV18 and J usage is TRBJ1-2; perhaps TRBD1 as D (5 bases). The length of the CDR3 is 14 residues. CDR1 KGHSH and CDR2 LQKENI come from the germline V gene. V gave up 3 bases and J gave up 1 base, with 9 bases separating them. CDR3 coding DNA: TGTGCCAGCTCACCGGGGCAGGGTAACTATGGCTACACCTTC. Translation: CASSPGQGNYGYTF.

V gene TRBV5-1 combines with J gene TRBJ1-1; D gene uncertain. Trimming left V 2 bases short and J 1 base short, with 6 bases between. This CDR3 is 13 amino acids long. Per the germline V gene, CDR1 is SGHRS and CDR2 is YFSETQ. The CDR3 DNA is TGCGCCAGCAGCTTTTTACAGAACACTGAAGCTTTCTTT. Translated: CASSFLQNTEAFF. The variable domain in full, completed from reference TRBV5-1 and TRBJ1-1, reads KAGVTQTPRYLIKTRGQQVTLSCSPISGHRSVSWYQQTPGQGLQFLFEYFSETQRNKGNFPGRFSGRQFSNSRSEMNVSTLELGDSALYLCASSFLQNTEAFFGQGTRLTVV.

J is TRBJ2-7 and V is TRBV7-6; a weak D match, TRBD1 (5 bases). Germline-derived CDR1 and CDR2 are SGHVS and FNYEAQ. Trimming left V 3 bases short and J 1 base short, with 16 bases between. The CDR3 contains 16 residues. CDR3 loop: CASSFLPGILSYEQYV. Written as DNA, the CDR3 is TGTGCCAGCAGCTTCTTACCAGGGATTCTTTCCTACGAGCAGTACGTC.

The chain employs TRBV7-7 and TRBJ2-3; 7 bases line up with TRBD2. The CDR3 totals 16 residues. Per germline, CDR1 SSHAT and CDR2 FNYEAQ (reference sequence). After removal of 1 base from V and 1 base from J, the junction contained 5 bases not matched to a gene. CDR3 sequence: CASSLESSGRTDTQYF. CDR3 coding DNA: TGTGCCAGCAGCTTAGAATCTAGCGGCCGCACAGATACGCAGTATTTT.

This chain uses TRBV5-1 with TRBJ1-2; D is perhaps TRBD1 (6 bases). The CDR3 is made up of 17 amino acids. The germline V gene encodes CDR1 SGHRS and CDR2 YFSETQ. Trimming removed 4 bases from V and 4 bases from J, with 23 bases in between. The CDR3 sequence: CASSPDLTGRISYGYTF. DNA of the CDR3: TGCGCCAGCAGCCCGGATCTAACAGGGCGCATCAGCTATGGCTACACCTTC.

In this sample, this clone turned up once. The chain combines TRBV5-5 with TRBJ2-1, with TRBD2 matching over 10 bases. The CDR3 sequence is 17 residues long. CDR1 is SGHKS, CDR2 YYEKEE, per germline (reference sequence). The V gene end was trimmed by 4 bases and the J gene end by 2 bases; junction bases not matched to a gene: 9. CDR3 protein: CASSLTLAGDPYNEQFF. CDR3 bases: TGTGCCAGCAGCCTTACCCTAGCGGGGGACCCCTACAATGAGCAGTTCTTC.

The chain recombines TRBV6-5 with TRBJ1-3; 8 bases align to TRBD1. This CDR3 has 16 amino acids. Looked up from germline, CDR1 is MNHEY and CDR2 is SVGAGI. V dropped 0 bases and J dropped 6; count of bases not matched to a gene: 7. CDR3 region: CASSYSTGRGQNTIYF. CDR3 nucleotide sequence: TGTGCCAGCAGTTACTCGACAGGCAGGGGGCAAAACACCATATATTTT.

The J gene is TRBJ2-5, the V gene TRBV6-6, with unresolved D. The V gene's germline CDR1 is MNHNY and CDR2 SVGAGI (reference sequence). V lost 6 bases and J lost 0, with 14 bases in between. The CDR3 spans 15 residues. In DNA, the CDR3 is TGTGCCAGCAGAAAAACGAACAAGTACCAAGAGACCCAGTACTTC. As protein: CASRKTNKYQETQYF.

The rearrangement joins TRBV19 to TRBJ1-2; the D gene is possibly TRBD1 (5 bases). The germline V and J ends were trimmed by 1 base and 7 bases, with 13 bases remaining between them. Germline V CDR1 and CDR2: LNHDA, SQIVND (reference sequence). The CDR3 covers 14 residues. DNA for the CDR3: TGTGCCAGTAGTATAGGGGCAGGGTCTCCTGGCTACACCTTC. Protein product: CASSIGAGSPGYTF. Combining the CDR3 with reference TRBV19 and TRBJ1-2 gives the whole variable domain DGGITQSPKYLFRKEGQNVTLSCEQNLNHDAMYWYRQDPGQGLRLIYYSQIVNDFQKGDIAEGYSVSREKKESFPLTVTSAQKNPTAFYLCASSIGAGSPGYTFGSGTRLTVV.

For the CDR3, the DNA is TGTGCCAGTAGTACGCGCCCTTACACAGATACGCAGTATTTT. Amino acid sequence: CASSTRPYTDTQYF. V is TRBV19 and J is TRBJ2-3; D gene unclear. Germline CDR1 is LNHDA and CDR2 is SQIVND (reference sequence). V was clipped by 4 bases and J by 2 bases, with 10 bases between them. The CDR3 loop spans 14 amino acids.